This T cell receptor beta chain emerged from a study of blood T cell repertoires in COVID-19. Turning to the study itself: Some COVID-19 samples were acute and others convalescent; all came from the United States, Italy and Spain. Sources were T cells, B-cell-depleted T cells, or PBMCs; the material itself was cDNA or gDNA.

Authors' analysis steps: Estimates of nucleated cell counts were drawn from the amplification of reference gene primers. Sequenced by immunoSEQ multiplex PCR; TCRdb stores in-frame clones only, minus some. The DNA gave D and trimming, while V, J and clone size come from that table. The top ten hold 1.5% to 2% of the sample, which has a few hundred thousand clones, 86% seen once. This CDR3 region has 18 residues. The V segment lost 3 bases and the J segment 3 bases; nucleotides outside the gene matches: 14. Germline CDR1 SGHTA, CDR2 FQGTGA. Sequencing was carried out using peripheral blood. This rearrangement joins TRBV7-3 to TRBJ1-1; 9 bases are a match to TRBD1. This TCR was recovered from a woman between 50 and 59 years old with acute or convalescent COVID-19. The CDR3 nucleotides are TGTGCCAGCAGCTTGCCGGGACAGGGACCACTCGGTTACACTGAAGCTTTCTTT. This translates into CASSLPGQGPLGYTEAFF.